The 13 T cell receptor beta chains presented below share a single source sample, sequenced in a study of chemoradiotherapy in HPV16-positive cancers. TCRdb's copy holds only in-frame clones and misses some; the assay was immunoSEQ multiplex PCR. The sample carries thousands of clones, about 91% recorded once. The sample consisted of tumor tissue, taken from a patient who underwent chemoradiotherapy. All receptors come from a human donor with HPV-associated anogenital cancer.

The chain carries TRBV5-6 and TRBJ1-2, with D possibly matching TRBD1 (5 bases). V lost 2 bases and J 4 bases, leaving 9 bases between the germline ends. Germline V CDR1 and CDR2: SGHDT, YYEEEE. The CDR3 totals 13 residues. The CDR3 nucleotides are TGTGCCAGCAGCTTCGGGGCTCTCTATGGCTACACCTTC. Amino acid sequence: CASSFGALYGYTF.

This chain joins TRBV30 and TRBJ2-3; 7 bases line up with TRBD2. This CDR3 contains 16 residues. Looked up from germline, CDR1 is GTSNPN and CDR2 is SVGIG (reference sequence). J was trimmed by 6 bases and V by 1 base; bases with no gene match: 13. The chain's CDR3 is CAWSDVNARGGDTQYF. The CDR3 coding sequence is TGTGCCTGGAGTGATGTCAACGCGAGGGGAGGGGATACGCAGTATTTT. The full variable domain, its missing parts supplied by reference TRBV30 and TRBJ2-3, is SQTIHQWPATLVQPVGSPLSLECTVEGTSNPNLYWYRQAAGRGLQLLFYSVGIGQISSEVPQNLSASRPQDRQFILSSKKLLLSDSGFYLCAWSDVNARGGDTQYFGPGTRLTVL.

In its sample, this clone was seen once. The chain links TRBV4-2 to TRBJ1-4; D unresolved. The V end was cut by 0 bases, the J end by 2 bases, with 7 bases between. Looked up from germline, CDR1 is LGHNA and CDR2 is YNFKEQ. There are 15 residues in the CDR3. The CDR3: CASSQDIATNEKLFF. CDR3 bases: TGTGCCAGCAGCCAAGATATCGCGACTAATGAAAAACTGTTTTTT.

In the case of this clone: The sample carries other DNA sequences with the same CDR3. The chain joins TRBV9 to TRBJ2-1; TRBD2 matches at 9 bases. The germline V gene encodes CDR1 SGDLS and CDR2 YYNGEE. This CDR3 is built from 15 residues. V shed 0 bases, J shed 10 bases, and the junction held 8 bases outside the gene matches. CDR3 in amino acids: CASSVVSGGAGEQFF. The CDR3 bases are TGTGCCAGCAGCGTAGTTAGCGGGGGCGCCGGGGAGCAGTTCTTC.

This clone was detected once. In nucleotides, the CDR3 is TGCGCCAGCAGCTTGGAGGACTGGAATACGCAGTATTTT. Its translation: CASSLEDWNTQYF. The J gene is TRBJ2-3, the V gene TRBV5-1, with a weak D call TRBD2 (5 bases). CDR1 SGHRS and CDR2 YFSETQ come from the germline V gene. V lost 0 bases, J lost 7 bases, and 9 bases lay in between. The CDR3 covers 13 residues.

This chain joins TRBV19 and TRBJ2-7, with TRBD1 matching over 10 bases. The J segment lost 1 base and the V segment lost 5 bases, leaving 5 bases of the junction unmatched. The CDR3 covers 15 residues. From germline, CDR1 is LNHDA and CDR2 SQIVND (reference sequence). CDR3 sequence (DNA): TGTGCCAGTAGTCGCGACAGGGGGCTATCCTACGAGCAGTACTTC. It encodes CASSRDRGLSYEQYF. The variable domain in full, with the rest retrieved from reference TRBV19 and TRBJ2-7, is DGGITQSPKYLFRKEGQNVTLSCEQNLNHDAMYWYRQDPGQGLRLIYYSQIVNDFQKGDIAEGYSVSREKKESFPLTVTSAQKNPTAFYLCASSRDRGLSYEQYFGPGTRLTVT.

The chain combines TRBV4-2 with TRBJ2-5, with TRBD1 identical over 8 bases. Germline CDR1 reads LGHNA; CDR2 reads YNFKEQ. V shed 3 bases, J shed 4 bases, and the junction held 7 bases outside the gene matches. This CDR3 region has 15 residues. The CDR3 protein is CASSQQGAVGETQYF. The DNA of the CDR3 is TGTGCCAGCAGCCAGCAGGGGGCTGTGGGAGAGACCCAGTACTTC.

The chain is built from TRBV10-3 and TRBJ2-4; unclear D gene. This CDR3 is built from 15 residues. Germline CDR1 ENHRY, CDR2 SYGVKD. Trimming left V 4 bases short and J 0 bases short, with 10 bases between. The chain's CDR3 is CAISAGPIAKNIQYF. In nucleotides, the CDR3 is TGTGCCATCAGTGCCGGGCCTATAGCCAAAAACATTCAGTACTTC.

This clone was picked up one time. The chain employs TRBV5-1 and TRBJ2-2; TRBD2 is a possible D gene (6 bases). The CDR3 totals 15 residues. Germline lookup yields CDR1 SGHRS and CDR2 YFSETQ. V gave up 0 bases and J gave up 4 bases, with 10 bases separating them. CDR3 nucleotide sequence: TGCGCCAGCAGCTTGGCCGGGGGAGGCACCGGGGAGCTGTTTTTT. As protein: CASSLAGGGTGELFF.

V gene TRBV18 combines with J gene TRBJ2-3; D is unclear. The CDR3 contains 15 residues. V was cut by 3 bases and J by 0 bases, with 10 bases left in between. In germline, CDR1 is KGHSH, CDR2 LQKENI. CDR3 in amino acids: CASSPVSSSTDTQYF. CDR3 DNA sequence: TGTGCCAGCTCACCGGTCTCCTCTAGCACAGATACGCAGTATTTT.

This chain links TRBV5-6 with TRBJ1-1, with unresolved D. The ends were cut back, 4 bases at V and 1 base at J, with 5 bases in the middle. The CDR3 loop spans 12 amino acids. Germline CDR1 reads SGHDT; CDR2 reads YYEEEE. DNA of the CDR3: TGTGCCAGCAGCCCCAAGAACACTGAAGCTTTCTTT. It yields the protein CASSPKNTEAFF.

This clone was picked up one time. The chain couples TRBV5-4 to TRBJ2-3, with 11 bases identical to TRBD2. This CDR3 is 18 amino acids long. V lost 0 bases and J lost 6; bases outside the gene matches: 12. Germline CDR1 and CDR2: SGHNT and YYREEE (reference sequence). CDR3 residues: CASSLARSLAGGKDTQYF. CDR3 sequence (DNA): TGTGCCAGCAGCTTGGCCAGGAGTCTAGCGGGGGGAAAGGATACGCAGTATTTT.

The V gene is TRBV7-9, the J gene TRBJ1-6; D may be TRBD1 (6 bases). CDR1 is SEHNR, CDR2 FQNEAQ, per germline (reference sequence). The CDR3 is 16 amino acids. Trimming took 0 bases from V and 10 from J, leaving 16 bases between them. CDR3 amino acids: CASSLASGAAGSPLHF. The CDR3 coding sequence is TGTGCCAGCAGCTTAGCGTCAGGGGCGGCCGGGTCACCCCTCCACTTT.